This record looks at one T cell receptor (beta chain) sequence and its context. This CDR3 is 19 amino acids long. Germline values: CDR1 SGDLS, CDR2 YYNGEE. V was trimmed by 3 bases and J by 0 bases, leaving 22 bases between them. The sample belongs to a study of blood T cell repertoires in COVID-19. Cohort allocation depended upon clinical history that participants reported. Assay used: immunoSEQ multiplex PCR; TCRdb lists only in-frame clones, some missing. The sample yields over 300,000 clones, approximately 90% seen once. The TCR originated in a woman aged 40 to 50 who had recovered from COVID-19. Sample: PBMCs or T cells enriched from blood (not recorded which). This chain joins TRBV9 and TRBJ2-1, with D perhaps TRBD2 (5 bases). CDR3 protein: CASSDNPGGGTSSYNEQFF. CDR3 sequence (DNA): TGTGCCAGCAGCGATAACCCCGGAGGTGGAACAAGCTCCTACAATGAGCAGTTCTTC.